Each of the 5 T cell receptor beta chains below was sequenced from the same sample in a study of blood T cells in healthy people across ages. A second about 7 to 11 cycle PCR used barcoded and J-beta primers. TCRdb processed the 5' RACE reads anew with MiXCR; each CDR3 protein has one entry. The table records about 970,000 distinct CDR3 sequences, roughly 47% of them present only once. Sequenced input: blood. The source of these receptors is a woman aged 60-75 years in good health.

Worth noting for this clonotype: A read error may produce the germline difference seen at one junction end. The V gene is TRBV7-9, the J gene TRBJ2-3; TRBD1 agrees at 8 bases. Per the germline V gene, CDR1 is SEHNR and CDR2 is FQNEAQ (reference sequence). The CDR3 contains 14 residues. In DNA, the CDR3 is TGTGCCGGCAGCCCGGGACAGGCACCTGATACGCAGTATTTT. It specifies CAGSPGQAPDTQYF. The complete variable domain, with remaining parts taken from reference TRBV7-9 and TRBJ2-3, reads DTGVSQNPRHKITKRGQNVTFRCDPISEHNRLYWYRQTLGQGPEFLTYFQNEAQLEKSRLLSDRFSAERPKGSFSTLEIQRTEQGDSAMYLCAGSPGQAPDTQYFGPGTRLTVL.

The V gene is TRBV7-9, the J gene TRBJ2-7; a weak D match, TRBD1 (5 bases). Germline loops: CDR1 SEHNR, CDR2 FQNEAQ (reference sequence). Between the trimmed V and J ends, which lost 2 bases and 5 bases, there was a span of 10 bases. CDR3 length: 13 amino acids. Written as DNA, the CDR3 is TGTGCCAGCAGCTTAAGTGACAGCAACGAGCAGTACTTC. It translates to CASSLSDSNEQYF.

The CDR3 nucleotides read TGTGCCAGCAGCTCCGGGACTAGAGGGTACGAGCAGTACTTC. Its protein is CASSSGTRGYEQYF. The chain combines TRBV3-1 with TRBJ2-7, with TRBD2 matching over 8 bases. This CDR3 contains 14 residues. The ends lost 5 bases at V and 4 bases at J; junction bases unmatched: 7. Germline V gene lookup returns CDR1 LGHDT and CDR2 YNNKEL (reference sequence).

The rearrangement links TRBV6-2 or TRBV6-3 to TRBJ2-7; 10 bases are shared with TRBD2. Germline CDR1 reads MNHEY; CDR2 reads SVGEGT. The CDR3 spans 13 residues. V lost 6 bases to trimming and J lost 6 bases; unmatched junction nucleotides: 5. DNA for the CDR3: TGTGCCAGCAGGATAGCGGGAGGAGTCGAGCAGTACTTC. It translates to CASRIAGGVEQYF.

The chain employs TRBV7-2 and TRBJ2-1, with 7 bases matching TRBD2. The junction had 11 bases not matched to a gene; V was cut back by 3 bases and J by 3 bases. The CDR3 spans 17 residues. The germline V gene encodes CDR1 SGHTA and CDR2 FQGNSA. The CDR3 spells CASSFESSGGYYNEQFF. The DNA for the CDR3 is TGTGCCAGCAGCTTCGAATCTAGCGGAGGGTACTACAATGAGCAGTTCTTC.